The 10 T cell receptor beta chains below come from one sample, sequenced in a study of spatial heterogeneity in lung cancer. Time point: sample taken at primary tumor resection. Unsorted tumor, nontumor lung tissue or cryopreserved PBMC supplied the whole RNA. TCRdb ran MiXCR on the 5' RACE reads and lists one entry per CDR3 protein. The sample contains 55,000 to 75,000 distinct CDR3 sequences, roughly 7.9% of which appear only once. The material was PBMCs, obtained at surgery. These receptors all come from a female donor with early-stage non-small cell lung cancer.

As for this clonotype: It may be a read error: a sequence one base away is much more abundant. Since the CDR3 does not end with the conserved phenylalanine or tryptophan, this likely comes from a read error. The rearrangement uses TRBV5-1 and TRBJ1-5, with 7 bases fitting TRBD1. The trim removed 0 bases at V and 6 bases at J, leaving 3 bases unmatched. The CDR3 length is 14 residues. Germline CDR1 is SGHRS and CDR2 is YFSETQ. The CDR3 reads CASSLGQGGQPQHL. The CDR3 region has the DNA TGCGCCAGCAGCTTGGGACAGGGAGGTCAGCCCCAGCATCTT.

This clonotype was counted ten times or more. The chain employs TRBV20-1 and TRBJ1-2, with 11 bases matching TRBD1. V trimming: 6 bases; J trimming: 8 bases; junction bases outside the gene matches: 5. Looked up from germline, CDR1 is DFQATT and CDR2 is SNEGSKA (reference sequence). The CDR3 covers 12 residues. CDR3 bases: TGCAGTGCGAGGACAGGGGGCGTCGGCTACACCTTC. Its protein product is CSARTGGVGYTF.

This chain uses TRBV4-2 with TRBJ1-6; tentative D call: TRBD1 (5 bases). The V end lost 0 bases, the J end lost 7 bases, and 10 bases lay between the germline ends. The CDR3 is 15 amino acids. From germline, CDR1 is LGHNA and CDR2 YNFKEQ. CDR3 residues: CASSQDWGENSPLHF. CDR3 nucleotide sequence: TGTGCCAGCAGCCAAGATTGGGGCGAGAATTCACCCCTCCACTTT.

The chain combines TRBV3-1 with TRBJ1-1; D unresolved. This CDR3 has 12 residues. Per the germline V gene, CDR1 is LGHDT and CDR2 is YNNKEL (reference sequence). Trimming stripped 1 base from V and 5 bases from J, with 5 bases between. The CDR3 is CASSQAITEAFF. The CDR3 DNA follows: TGTGCCAGCAGCCAAGCCATTACTGAAGCTTTCTTT.

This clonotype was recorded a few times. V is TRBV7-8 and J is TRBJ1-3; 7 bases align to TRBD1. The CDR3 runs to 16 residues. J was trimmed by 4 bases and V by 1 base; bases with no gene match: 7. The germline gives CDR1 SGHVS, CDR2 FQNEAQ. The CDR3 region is CASSLGFQGVGNTIYF. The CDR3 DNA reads TGTGCCAGCAGCTTAGGCTTCCAGGGGGTCGGAAACACCATATATTTT.

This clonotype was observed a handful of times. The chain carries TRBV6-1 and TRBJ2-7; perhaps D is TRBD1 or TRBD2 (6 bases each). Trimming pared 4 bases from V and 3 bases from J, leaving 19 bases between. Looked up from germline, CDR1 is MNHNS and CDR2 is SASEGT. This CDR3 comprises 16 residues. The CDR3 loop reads CASSGGALGHRYEQYV. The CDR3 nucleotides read TGTGCCAGCAGTGGGGGGGCCCTGGGACACCGCTACGAGCAGTACGTC.

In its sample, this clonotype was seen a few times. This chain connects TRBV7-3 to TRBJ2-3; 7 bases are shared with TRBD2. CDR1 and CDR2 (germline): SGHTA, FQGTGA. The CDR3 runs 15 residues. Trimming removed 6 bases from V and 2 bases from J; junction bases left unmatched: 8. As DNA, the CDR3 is TGTGCCAGCAGGTACCGGACTAGTCTCACAGATACGCAGTATTTT. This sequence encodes CASRYRTSLTDTQYF.

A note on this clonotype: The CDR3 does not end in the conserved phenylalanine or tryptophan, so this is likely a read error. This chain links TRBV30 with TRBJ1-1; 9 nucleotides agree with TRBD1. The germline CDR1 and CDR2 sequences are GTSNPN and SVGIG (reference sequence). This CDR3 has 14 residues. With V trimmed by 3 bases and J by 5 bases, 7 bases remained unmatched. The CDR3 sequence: CAWRRDRAETEAFL. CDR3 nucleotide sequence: TGTGCCTGGAGAAGGGACAGGGCAGAAACTGAAGCTTTCCTT.

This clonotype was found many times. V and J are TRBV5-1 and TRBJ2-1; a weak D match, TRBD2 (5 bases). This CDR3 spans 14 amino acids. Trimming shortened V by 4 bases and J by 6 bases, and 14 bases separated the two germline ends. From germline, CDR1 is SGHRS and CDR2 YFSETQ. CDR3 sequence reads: CASSPQSGGNEQFF. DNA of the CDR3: TGCGCCAGCAGCCCCCAGAGCGGAGGCAATGAGCAGTTCTTC. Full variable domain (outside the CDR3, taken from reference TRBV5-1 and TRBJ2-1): KAGVTQTPRYLIKTRGQQVTLSCSPISGHRSVSWYQQTPGQGLQFLFEYFSETQRNKGNFPGRFSGRQFSNSRSEMNVSTLELGDSALYLCASSPQSGGNEQFFGPGTRLTVL.

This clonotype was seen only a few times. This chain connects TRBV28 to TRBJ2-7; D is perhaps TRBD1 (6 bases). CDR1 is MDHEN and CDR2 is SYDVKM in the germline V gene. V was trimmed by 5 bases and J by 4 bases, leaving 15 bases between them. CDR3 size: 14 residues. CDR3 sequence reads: CASSEGHNSYEQYF. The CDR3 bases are TGTGCCAGCAGTGAGGGACATAATAGTTACGAGCAGTACTTC.